This is a list of T cell receptor beta chains from one sample in a study of T cell responses to AZD1222 COVID-19 vaccine. TCRdb's copy holds only in-frame clones and misses some; the assay was immunoSEQ multiplex PCR. In the table there are about 130,000 clones, 85% to 95% of which are singletons. The specimen was peripheral blood, collected on day 0 of AZD1222 vaccination. Receptors were obtained from an adult in good health. The CDR3 runs from the conserved cysteine through the conserved F or W. A D gene is named only where the DNA matches it firmly. Clone size is shown for a subset of rows, as once, few, many or a class of expanded clone.

d_call: TRBD2
v_call: TRBV13
j_call: TRBJ2-7
clone_size: -
cdr3_aa: CASSFTSGGPSSYEQYF
cdr3_nt: TGTGCCAGCAGCTTCACTAGCGGGGGGCCCAGCTCCTACGAGCAGTACTTC

d_call: -
v_call: TRBV7-2
j_call: TRBJ2-7
clone_size: -
cdr3_aa: CASSLAAPATISYEQYF
cdr3_nt: TGTGCCAGCAGCTTAGCCGCGCCAGCGACGATCTCCTACGAGCAGTACTTC

d_call: -
v_call: TRBV18
j_call: TRBJ1-1
clone_size: -
cdr3_aa: CASSPPGNEAFF
cdr3_nt: TGTGCCAGCTCACCCCCAGGCAATGAAGCTTTCTTT

d_call: -
v_call: TRBV9
j_call: TRBJ1-1
clone_size: -
cdr3_aa: CASSVGLFMNTEAFF
cdr3_nt: TGTGCCAGCAGCGTAGGACTATTCATGAACACTGAAGCTTTCTTT

d_call: -
v_call: TRBV7-2
j_call: TRBJ1-5
clone_size: -
cdr3_aa: CASSLATGTNTNQPQHF
cdr3_nt: TGTGCCAGCAGCTTAGCTACCGGGACAAATACAAATCAGCCCCAGCATTTT

d_call: -
v_call: TRBV30
j_call: TRBJ1-1
clone_size: once
cdr3_aa: CAWSPASERAFF
cdr3_nt: TGTGCCTGGAGTCCCGCGAGTGAGCGAGCTTTCTTT

d_call: TRBD1
v_call: TRBV29-1
j_call: TRBJ2-2
clone_size: -
cdr3_aa: CSVDGRGSGGELFF
cdr3_nt: TGCAGCGTTGACGGCAGGGGGTCTGGCGGGGAGCTGTTTTTT

d_call: -
v_call: TRBV7-2
j_call: TRBJ1-3
clone_size: -
cdr3_aa: CASSFEPRHAPGNTIYF
cdr3_nt: TGTGCCAGCAGCTTCGAACCCCGGCACGCACCTGGAAACACCATATATTTT

d_call: TRBD2
v_call: TRBV24-1
j_call: TRBJ2-1
clone_size: once
cdr3_aa: CATASGGGNEQFF
cdr3_nt: TGTGCCACTGCCTCGGGGGGGGGCAATGAGCAGTTCTTC

d_call: TRBD1
v_call: TRBV19
j_call: TRBJ1-1
clone_size: -
cdr3_aa: CASSGQGINTEAFF
cdr3_nt: TGTGCCAGTAGCGGACAGGGGATAAACACTGAAGCTTTCTTT

d_call: TRBD1
v_call: TRBV3-1/TRBV3-2
j_call: TRBJ1-5
clone_size: -
cdr3_aa: CASSWTGRGQPQHF
cdr3_nt: TGTGCCAGCAGCTGGACAGGGCGAGGTCAGCCCCAGCATTTT

d_call: -
v_call: TRBV5-1
j_call: TRBJ1-1
clone_size: -
cdr3_aa: CASSLGGPVNTEAFF
cdr3_nt: TGCGCCAGCAGCTTGGGCGGGCCGGTGAACACTGAAGCTTTCTTT

d_call: -
v_call: TRBV27
j_call: TRBJ2-2
clone_size: -
cdr3_aa: CASSFISGGELFF
cdr3_nt: TGTGCCAGCAGTTTTATCTCGGGCGGGGAGCTGTTTTTT

d_call: TRBD1
v_call: TRBV15
j_call: TRBJ2-7
clone_size: once
cdr3_aa: CATSSYPGQTYEQYF
cdr3_nt: TGTGCCACCAGCAGTTACCCGGGACAGACTTACGAGCAGTACTTC

d_call: -
v_call: TRBV12-5
j_call: TRBJ1-2
clone_size: -
cdr3_aa: CASGLFGTGTYTF
cdr3_nt: TGTGCTAGTGGTTTGTTCGGGACCGGGACCTACACCTTC

d_call: -
v_call: TRBV28
j_call: TRBJ1-2
clone_size: once
cdr3_aa: CASSFLGDNYGYTF
cdr3_nt: TGTGCCAGCAGCTTTTTAGGGGACAACTATGGCTACACCTTC

d_call: -
v_call: TRBV12-3/TRBV12-4
j_call: TRBJ1-2
clone_size: -
cdr3_aa: CASSLLRDNGYTF
cdr3_nt: TGTGCCAGCAGTTTACTAAGGGACAACGGCTACACCTTC

d_call: -
v_call: TRBV11-3
j_call: TRBJ2-2
clone_size: -
cdr3_aa: CASSLDPRNTGELFF
cdr3_nt: TGTGCCAGCAGCTTAGATCCCAGAAACACCGGGGAGCTGTTTTTT

d_call: TRBD1
v_call: TRBV7-6
j_call: TRBJ2-7
clone_size: -
cdr3_aa: CASSLVVTGGGYEQYF
cdr3_nt: TGTGCCAGCAGCTTAGTTGTGACAGGGGGCGGCTACGAGCAGTACTTC

d_call: TRBD1
v_call: TRBV25-1
j_call: TRBJ2-2
clone_size: -
cdr3_aa: CASRPGQGESGELFF
cdr3_nt: TGTGCCAGCAGGCCGGGACAGGGGGAATCCGGGGAGCTGTTTTTT

d_call: -
v_call: TRBV5-6
j_call: TRBJ2-4
clone_size: -
cdr3_aa: CASSLWGGNIQYF
cdr3_nt: TGTGCCAGCAGCTTGTGGGGCGGAAACATTCAGTACTTC

d_call: -
v_call: TRBV6-6
j_call: TRBJ1-6
clone_size: -
cdr3_aa: CASSYPGTEYNSPLHF
cdr3_nt: TGTGCCAGCAGTTACCCCGGGACGGAATATAATTCACCCCTCCACTTT

d_call: -
v_call: TRBV28
j_call: TRBJ1-1
clone_size: -
cdr3_aa: CASSDGLYVRAFF
cdr3_nt: TGTGCCAGCAGTGACGGGCTATACGTTCGTGCTTTCTTT

d_call: -
v_call: TRBV2
j_call: TRBJ1-1
clone_size: -
cdr3_aa: CASEYMNTEAFF
cdr3_nt: TGTGCCAGCGAATATATGAACACTGAAGCTTTCTTT

d_call: TRBD1
v_call: TRBV28
j_call: TRBJ1-2
clone_size: -
cdr3_aa: CASSYWDRAYGYTF
cdr3_nt: TGTGCCAGCAGTTATTGGGACAGGGCCTATGGCTACACCTTC

d_call: -
v_call: TRBV15
j_call: TRBJ1-5
clone_size: -
cdr3_aa: CATSRDIGVGTLDQPQHF
cdr3_nt: TGTGCCACCAGCAGAGATATTGGCGTCGGGACGTTAGATCAGCCCCAGCATTTT

d_call: TRBD1
v_call: TRBV3-1/TRBV3-2
j_call: TRBJ1-4
clone_size: medium-sized
cdr3_aa: CASSQEWDRAITNEKLFF
cdr3_nt: TGTGCCAGCAGCCAAGAATGGGACAGGGCTATAACTAATGAAAAACTGTTTTTT

d_call: -
v_call: TRBV11-3
j_call: TRBJ2-2
clone_size: -
cdr3_aa: CASSLRRDNTGELFF
cdr3_nt: TGTGCCAGCAGCTTAAGGAGGGATAACACCGGGGAGCTGTTTTTT

d_call: TRBD2
v_call: TRBV7-8
j_call: TRBJ2-7
clone_size: -
cdr3_aa: CASSTEGRTSGRYEQYF
cdr3_nt: TGTGCCAGCAGCACAGAGGGGAGGACTAGCGGGAGGTACGAGCAGTACTTC

d_call: -
v_call: TRBV6-5
j_call: TRBJ1-2
clone_size: -
cdr3_aa: CASSSGRVDGYTF
cdr3_nt: TGTGCCAGCAGTTCAGGTAGGGTTGATGGCTACACCTTC

d_call: -
v_call: TRBV4-3
j_call: TRBJ1-6
clone_size: -
cdr3_aa: CASSQQVPGRSMGNSPLHF
cdr3_nt: TGCGCCAGCAGCCAACAGGTTCCAGGGCGCAGCATGGGTAATTCACCCCTCCACTTT

d_call: TRBD1
v_call: TRBV19
j_call: TRBJ2-7
clone_size: -
cdr3_aa: CASSITPTGNYEQYF
cdr3_nt: TGTGCCAGTAGTATCACCCCGACAGGGAACTACGAGCAGTACTTC

d_call: -
v_call: TRBV10-3
j_call: TRBJ1-5
clone_size: -
cdr3_aa: CAISEDSQPQHF
cdr3_nt: TGTGCCATCAGTGAGGATTCTCAGCCCCAGCATTTT

d_call: -
v_call: TRBV5-1
j_call: TRBJ1-1
clone_size: -
cdr3_aa: CASSLVGDRNTEAFF
cdr3_nt: TGCGCCAGCAGCTTGGTAGGGGACCGGAACACTGAAGCTTTCTTT

d_call: TRBD1
v_call: TRBV3-1/TRBV3-2
j_call: TRBJ2-7
clone_size: -
cdr3_aa: CASSQSDRANEQYF
cdr3_nt: TGTGCCAGCAGCCAATCGGACAGGGCAAATGAGCAGTACTTC

d_call: TRBD1
v_call: TRBV9
j_call: TRBJ2-7
clone_size: -
cdr3_aa: CASSAEGQGANEQYF
cdr3_nt: TGTGCCAGCAGCGCCGAGGGACAGGGGGCGAATGAGCAGTACTTC

d_call: TRBD2
v_call: TRBV10-3
j_call: TRBJ2-1
clone_size: -
cdr3_aa: CAISSWTSGRKNEQFF
cdr3_nt: TGTGCCATCAGCTCCTGGACTAGCGGGAGAAAGAATGAGCAGTTCTTC

d_call: -
v_call: TRBV4-3
j_call: TRBJ2-7
clone_size: many
cdr3_aa: CASSQDLERAPYEQYF
cdr3_nt: TGCGCCAGCAGCCAAGATCTTGAGAGAGCCCCCTACGAGCAGTACTTC

d_call: -
v_call: TRBV7-9
j_call: TRBJ2-2
clone_size: -
cdr3_aa: CASSFGRIVPGELFF
cdr3_nt: TGTGCCAGCAGCTTTGGGAGAATAGTTCCCGGGGAGCTGTTTTTT

d_call: TRBD1
v_call: TRBV19
j_call: TRBJ1-6
clone_size: -
cdr3_aa: CASKGQVLINSPLHF
cdr3_nt: TGTGCCAGTAAGGGACAGGTGTTGATAAATTCACCCCTCCACTTT

d_call: -
v_call: TRBV6-1
j_call: TRBJ1-5
clone_size: -
cdr3_aa: CASSAWFGAGGYNQPQHF
cdr3_nt: TGTGCCAGCAGTGCCTGGTTCGGGGCAGGCGGTTACAATCAGCCCCAGCATTTT

d_call: -
v_call: TRBV19
j_call: TRBJ1-1
clone_size: few
cdr3_aa: CASKRTLNTEAFF
cdr3_nt: TGTGCCAGTAAACGGACCCTGAACACTGAAGCTTTCTTT

d_call: -
v_call: TRBV19
j_call: TRBJ1-6
clone_size: -
cdr3_aa: CASTGEGGRVSPLHF
cdr3_nt: TGTGCCAGTACTGGAGAGGGAGGTAGGGTTTCACCCCTCCACTTT

d_call: -
v_call: TRBV3-1/TRBV3-2
j_call: TRBJ2-7
clone_size: few
cdr3_aa: CASSQESWLRTYEQYF
cdr3_nt: TGTGCCAGCAGCCAAGAGTCTTGGCTGAGAACCTACGAGCAGTACTTC

d_call: TRBD2
v_call: TRBV6-5
j_call: TRBJ2-1
clone_size: -
cdr3_aa: CASKLLAGNNEQFF
cdr3_nt: TGTGCCAGCAAACTCCTAGCGGGAAACAATGAGCAGTTCTTC

d_call: TRBD1
v_call: TRBV5-1
j_call: TRBJ1-5
clone_size: -
cdr3_aa: CASSLQPGTENQPQHF
cdr3_nt: TGCGCCAGCAGCCTGCAACCCGGGACAGAAAATCAGCCCCAGCATTTT

d_call: -
v_call: TRBV9
j_call: TRBJ1-2
clone_size: -
cdr3_aa: CASSSGVRESYTF
cdr3_nt: TGTGCCAGCAGCTCAGGGGTAAGGGAAAGCTACACCTTC

d_call: TRBD1
v_call: TRBV2
j_call: TRBJ1-1
clone_size: -
cdr3_aa: CASVQEQGIYDTEAFF
cdr3_nt: TGTGCCAGCGTCCAAGAACAGGGGATATACGACACTGAAGCTTTCTTT

d_call: TRBD2
v_call: TRBV9
j_call: TRBJ2-1
clone_size: -
cdr3_aa: CASSVELAGTNEQFF
cdr3_nt: TGTGCCAGCAGCGTAGAGTTAGCGGGGACCAATGAGCAGTTCTTC

d_call: -
v_call: TRBV6-5
j_call: TRBJ2-1
clone_size: once
cdr3_aa: CASSYSWGAIYNEQFF
cdr3_nt: TGTGCCAGCAGTTACTCTTGGGGGGCAATTTACAATGAGCAGTTCTTC

d_call: TRBD2
v_call: TRBV7-3
j_call: TRBJ2-6
clone_size: -
cdr3_aa: CASSLRSGGTTGANVLTF
cdr3_nt: TGTGCCAGCAGCTTACGTAGCGGGGGGACTACTGGGGCCAACGTCCTGACTTTC

d_call: -
v_call: TRBV18
j_call: TRBJ1-1
clone_size: -
cdr3_aa: CASSGERGTEAFF
cdr3_nt: TGTGCCAGCTCGGGAGAACGCGGAACTGAAGCTTTCTTT

d_call: -
v_call: TRBV29-1
j_call: TRBJ2-3
clone_size: -
cdr3_aa: CSSGGGPTDTQYF
cdr3_nt: TGCAGCTCTGGAGGGGGACCGACAGATACGCAGTATTTT

d_call: TRBD1
v_call: TRBV7-8
j_call: TRBJ1-5
clone_size: -
cdr3_aa: CASSGDRNQPQHF
cdr3_nt: TGTGCCAGCAGCGGGGACAGGAATCAGCCCCAGCATTTT

d_call: -
v_call: TRBV10-3
j_call: TRBJ1-3
clone_size: -
cdr3_aa: CAISDNTRGSGNTIYF
cdr3_nt: TGTGCCATCAGTGATAACACCCGCGGCTCTGGAAACACCATATATTTT

d_call: -
v_call: TRBV9
j_call: TRBJ2-1
clone_size: -
cdr3_aa: CASSVVGSTSYNEQFF
cdr3_nt: TGTGCCAGCAGCGTAGTGGGTAGTACGTCCTACAATGAGCAGTTCTTC

d_call: TRBD2
v_call: TRBV27
j_call: TRBJ2-1
clone_size: -
cdr3_aa: CASSFPGLVGNEQFF
cdr3_nt: TGTGCCAGCAGTTTCCCGGGACTAGTTGGCAATGAGCAGTTCTTC

d_call: TRBD1
v_call: TRBV28
j_call: TRBJ1-1
clone_size: few
cdr3_aa: CASSWRDRGGTEAFF
cdr3_nt: TGTGCCAGCAGTTGGAGGGACAGGGGGGGAACTGAAGCTTTCTTT

d_call: TRBD1
v_call: TRBV7-2
j_call: TRBJ1-5
clone_size: -
cdr3_aa: CASSLDRGPQHF
cdr3_nt: TGTGCCAGCAGCTTAGACAGGGGCCCCCAGCATTTT

d_call: -
v_call: TRBV4-3
j_call: TRBJ1-6
clone_size: many
cdr3_aa: CASSQVSGMWNSPLHF
cdr3_nt: TGCGCCAGCAGCCAAGTATCGGGGATGTGGAATTCACCCCTCCACTTT